This T cell receptor (beta chain) comes out of a study of cytomegalovirus exposure and HLA in healthy donors. This CDR3 region has 14 residues. CDR1 is WSHSY and CDR2 is SAAADI in the germline V gene. Trimming removed 3 bases from V and 5 bases from J, with 13 bases in between. Researchers ran the PCR with 60 Vbeta and 13 Jbeta primers. Libraries were prepared by immunoSEQ multiplex PCR; TCRdb keeps only in-frame clonotypes and omits some of them. This table holds 150,000 or so clones, 77% found once. The clonotype comes from a woman in her thirties in good health and CMV-seronegative. This chain joins TRBV10-2 and TRBJ2-5; possibly TRBD1 for D (5 bases). Sequencing input: PBMCs. The CDR3 loop is CASSDRLGRETQYF. The CDR3 coding sequence is TGCGCCAGCAGTGACCGGCTGGGGCGGGAGACCCAGTACTTC.